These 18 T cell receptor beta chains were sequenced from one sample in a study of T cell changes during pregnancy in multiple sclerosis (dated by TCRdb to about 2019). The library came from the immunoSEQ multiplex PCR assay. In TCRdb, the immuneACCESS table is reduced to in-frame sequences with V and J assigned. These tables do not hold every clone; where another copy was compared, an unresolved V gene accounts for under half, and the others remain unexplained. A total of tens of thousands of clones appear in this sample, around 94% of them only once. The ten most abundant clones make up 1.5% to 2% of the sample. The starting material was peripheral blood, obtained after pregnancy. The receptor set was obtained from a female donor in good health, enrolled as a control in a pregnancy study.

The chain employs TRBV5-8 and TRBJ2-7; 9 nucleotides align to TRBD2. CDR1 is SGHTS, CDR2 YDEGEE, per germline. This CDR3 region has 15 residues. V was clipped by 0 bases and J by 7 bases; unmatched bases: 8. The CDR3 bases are TGTGCCAGCAGCTTGGGGGGCCTAGCGGGAACAGAGCAGTACTTC. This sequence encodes CASSLGGLAGTEQYF.

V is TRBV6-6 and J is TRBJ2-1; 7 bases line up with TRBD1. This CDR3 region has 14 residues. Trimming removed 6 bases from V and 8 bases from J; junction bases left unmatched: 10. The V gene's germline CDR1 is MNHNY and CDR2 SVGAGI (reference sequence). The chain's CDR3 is CASSAGTVRDEQFF. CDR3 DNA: TGTGCCAGCAGCGCCGGGACAGTGAGGGATGAGCAGTTCTTC.

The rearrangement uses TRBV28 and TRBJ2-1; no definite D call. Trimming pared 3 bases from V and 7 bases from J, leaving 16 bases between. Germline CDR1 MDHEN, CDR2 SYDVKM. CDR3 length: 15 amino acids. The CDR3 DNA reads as TGTGCCAGCAGTTTGGGCGTATCGTATTCAAATGAGCAGTTCTTC. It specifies CASSLGVSYSNEQFF. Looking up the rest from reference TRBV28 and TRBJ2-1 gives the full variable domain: DVKVTQSSRYLVKRTGEKVFLECVQDMDHENMFWYRQDPGLGLRLIYFSYDVKMKEKGDIPEGYSVSREKKERFSLILESASTNQTSMYLCASSLGVSYSNEQFFGPGTRLTVL.

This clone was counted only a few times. CDR3 coding DNA: TGTGCCAGCAGCTTTGGTCGGGAGTACACCGGGGAGCTGTTTTTT. Amino acids: CASSFGREYTGELFF. The V gene is TRBV7-9, the J gene TRBJ2-2; a possible D gene is TRBD2 (6 bases). Germline V gene sequence: CDR1 SEHNR, CDR2 FQNEAQ (reference sequence). Trimming stripped 3 bases from V and 3 bases from J, with 11 bases between. This CDR3 region has 15 residues.

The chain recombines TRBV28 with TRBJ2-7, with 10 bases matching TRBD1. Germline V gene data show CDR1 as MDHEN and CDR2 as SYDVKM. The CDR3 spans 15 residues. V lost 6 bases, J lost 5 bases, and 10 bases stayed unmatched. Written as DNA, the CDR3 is TGTGCCAGCAGGCCGACAGGGGGCTATGTCGACGAGCAGTACTTC. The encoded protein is CASRPTGGYVDEQYF.

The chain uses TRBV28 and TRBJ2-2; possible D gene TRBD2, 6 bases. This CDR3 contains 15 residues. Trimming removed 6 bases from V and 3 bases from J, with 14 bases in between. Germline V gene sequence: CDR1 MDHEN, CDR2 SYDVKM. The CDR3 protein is CASRSGGADTGELFF. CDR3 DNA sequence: TGTGCCAGCAGGAGCGGAGGGGCGGACACCGGGGAGCTGTTTTTT.

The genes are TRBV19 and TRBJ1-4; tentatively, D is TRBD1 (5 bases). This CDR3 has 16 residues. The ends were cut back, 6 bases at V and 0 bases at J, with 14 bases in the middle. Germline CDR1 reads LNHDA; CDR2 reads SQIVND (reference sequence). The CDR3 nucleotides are TGTGCCAGTAGCAGCAGACAGCAAGCAACTAATGAAAAACTGTTTTTT. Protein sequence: CASSSRQQATNEKLFF.

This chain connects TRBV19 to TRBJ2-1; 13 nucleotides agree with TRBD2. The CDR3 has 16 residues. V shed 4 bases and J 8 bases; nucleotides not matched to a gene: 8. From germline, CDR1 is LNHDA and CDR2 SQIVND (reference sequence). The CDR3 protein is CASSSSGTSGIYEQFF. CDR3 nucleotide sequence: TGTGCCAGTAGTAGCTCCGGGACTAGCGGGATCTATGAGCAGTTCTTC.

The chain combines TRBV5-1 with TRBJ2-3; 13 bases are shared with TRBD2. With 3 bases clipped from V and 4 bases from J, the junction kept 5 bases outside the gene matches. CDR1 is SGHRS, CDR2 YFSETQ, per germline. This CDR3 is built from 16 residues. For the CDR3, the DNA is TGCGCCAGCAGCTCCGGACTAGCGGGAGCGTCAGATACGCAGTATTTT. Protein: CASSSGLAGASDTQYF.

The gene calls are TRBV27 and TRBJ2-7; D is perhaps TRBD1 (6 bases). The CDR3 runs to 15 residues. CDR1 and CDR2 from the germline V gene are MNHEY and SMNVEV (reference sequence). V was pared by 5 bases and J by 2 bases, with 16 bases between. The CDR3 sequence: CASSGRDKLPYEQYF. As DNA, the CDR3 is TGTGCCAGCAGTGGCCGGGACAAGTTACCCTACGAGCAGTACTTC.

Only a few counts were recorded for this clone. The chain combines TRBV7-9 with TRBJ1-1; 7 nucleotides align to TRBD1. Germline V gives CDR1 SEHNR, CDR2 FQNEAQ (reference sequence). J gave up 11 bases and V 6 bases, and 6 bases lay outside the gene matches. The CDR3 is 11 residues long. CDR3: CASSSDRQAFF. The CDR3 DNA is TGTGCCAGCAGTTCGGACAGGCAGGCTTTCTTT.

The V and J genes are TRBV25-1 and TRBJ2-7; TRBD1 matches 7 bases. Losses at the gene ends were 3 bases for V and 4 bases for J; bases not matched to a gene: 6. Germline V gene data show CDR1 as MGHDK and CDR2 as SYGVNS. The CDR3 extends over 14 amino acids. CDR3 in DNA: TGTGCCAGCAGTGAGGTTGAACAGGGGTACGAGCAGTACTTC. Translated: CASSEVEQGYEQYF.

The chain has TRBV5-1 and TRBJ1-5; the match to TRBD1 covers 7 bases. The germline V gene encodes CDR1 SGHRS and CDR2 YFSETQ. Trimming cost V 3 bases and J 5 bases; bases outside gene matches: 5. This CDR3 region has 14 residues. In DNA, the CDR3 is TGCGCCAGCAGCTCCTACAGGGGATATCAGCCCCAGCATTTT. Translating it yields CASSSYRGYQPQHF.

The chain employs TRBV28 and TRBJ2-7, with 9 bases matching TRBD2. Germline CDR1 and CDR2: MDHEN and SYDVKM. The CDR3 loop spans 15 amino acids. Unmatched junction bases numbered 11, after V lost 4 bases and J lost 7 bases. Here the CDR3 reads CASSSYSAGGGEQYF. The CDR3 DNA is TGTGCCAGCAGTTCCTACTCAGCGGGAGGAGGTGAGCAGTACTTC.

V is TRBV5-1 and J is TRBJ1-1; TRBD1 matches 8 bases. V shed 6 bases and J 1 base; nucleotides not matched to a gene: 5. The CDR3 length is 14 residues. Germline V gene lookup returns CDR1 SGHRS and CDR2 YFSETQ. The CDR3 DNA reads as TGCGCCAGCATCCCAGGGGGCGGGAACACTGAAGCTTTCTTT. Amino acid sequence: CASIPGGGNTEAFF.

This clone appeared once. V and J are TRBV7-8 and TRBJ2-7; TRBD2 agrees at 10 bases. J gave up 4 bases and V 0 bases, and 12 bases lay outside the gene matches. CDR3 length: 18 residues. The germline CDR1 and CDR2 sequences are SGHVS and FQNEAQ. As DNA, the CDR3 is TGTGCCAGCAGCTTAGCTGGGCTAGCGGGGGTAGTCCTATACGAGCAGTACTTC. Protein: CASSLAGLAGVVLYEQYF.

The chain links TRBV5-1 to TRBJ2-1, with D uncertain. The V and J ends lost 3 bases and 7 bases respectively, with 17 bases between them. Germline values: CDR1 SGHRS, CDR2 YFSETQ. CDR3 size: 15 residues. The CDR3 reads CASSWAPSVKNEQFF. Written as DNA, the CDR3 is TGCGCCAGCAGCTGGGCCCCCTCGGTGAAGAATGAGCAGTTCTTC. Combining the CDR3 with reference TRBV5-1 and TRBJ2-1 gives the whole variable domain KAGVTQTPRYLIKTRGQQVTLSCSPISGHRSVSWYQQTPGQGLQFLFEYFSETQRNKGNFPGRFSGRQFSNSRSEMNVSTLELGDSALYLCASSWAPSVKNEQFFGPGTRLTVL.

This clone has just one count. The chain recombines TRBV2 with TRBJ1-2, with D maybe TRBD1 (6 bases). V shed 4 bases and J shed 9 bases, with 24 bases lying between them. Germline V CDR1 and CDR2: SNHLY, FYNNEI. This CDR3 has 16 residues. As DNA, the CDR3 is TGTGCCAGCAGTGCGACTACCTTGGCAGGGGCTATGCGCTACACCTTC. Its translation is CASSATTLAGAMRYTF. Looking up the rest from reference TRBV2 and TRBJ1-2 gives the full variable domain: EPEVTQTPSHQVTQMGQEVILRCVPISNHLYFYWYRQILGQKVEFLVSFYNNEISEKSEIFDDQFSVERPDGSNFTLKIRSTKLEDSAMYFCASSATTLAGAMRYTFGSGTRLTVV.